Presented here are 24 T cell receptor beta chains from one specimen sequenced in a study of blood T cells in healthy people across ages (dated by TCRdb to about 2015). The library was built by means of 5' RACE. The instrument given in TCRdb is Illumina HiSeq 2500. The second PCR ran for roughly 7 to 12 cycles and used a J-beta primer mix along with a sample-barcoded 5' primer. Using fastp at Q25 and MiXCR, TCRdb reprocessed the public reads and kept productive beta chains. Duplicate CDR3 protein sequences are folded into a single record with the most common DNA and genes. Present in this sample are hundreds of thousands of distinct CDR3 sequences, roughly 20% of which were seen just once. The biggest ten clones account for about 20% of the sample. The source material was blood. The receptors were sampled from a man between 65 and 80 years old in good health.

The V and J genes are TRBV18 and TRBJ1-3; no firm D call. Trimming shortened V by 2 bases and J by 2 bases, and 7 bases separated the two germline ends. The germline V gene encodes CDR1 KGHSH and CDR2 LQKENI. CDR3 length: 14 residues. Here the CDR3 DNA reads TGTGCCAGCTCACCATCGGTAGCTGGAAACACCATATATTTT. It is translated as CASSPSVAGNTIYF. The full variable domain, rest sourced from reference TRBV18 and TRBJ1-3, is NAGVMQNPRHLVRRRGQEARLRCSPMKGHSHVYWYRQLPEEGLKFMVYLQKENIIDESGMPKERFSAEFPKEGPSILRIQQVVRGDSAAYFCASSPSVAGNTIYFGEGSWLTVV.

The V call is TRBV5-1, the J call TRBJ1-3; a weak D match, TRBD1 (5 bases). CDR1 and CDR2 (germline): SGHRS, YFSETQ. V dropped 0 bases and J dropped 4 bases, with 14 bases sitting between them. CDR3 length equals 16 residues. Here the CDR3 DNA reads TGCGCCAGCAGCTTGGCCGTCAGGGATCACGGAAACACCATATATTTT. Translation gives CASSLAVRDHGNTIYF.

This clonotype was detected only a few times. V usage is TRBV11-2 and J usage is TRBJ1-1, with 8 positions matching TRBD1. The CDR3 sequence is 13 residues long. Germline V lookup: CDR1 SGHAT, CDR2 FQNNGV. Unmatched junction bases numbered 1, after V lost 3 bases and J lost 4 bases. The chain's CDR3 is CASSLTGATEAFF. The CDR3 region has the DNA TGTGCCAGCAGCTTGACAGGGGCCACTGAAGCTTTCTTT.

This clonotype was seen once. CDR3 amino acids: CASSFSTGGGGGYTF. CDR3 DNA: TGCGCCAGCAGCTTTTCTACAGGGGGCGGAGGGGGCTACACCTTC. The chain joins TRBV5-1 to TRBJ1-2, with 9 bases fitting TRBD1. Looked up from germline, CDR1 is SGHRS and CDR2 is YFSETQ. V shed 2 bases and J 8 bases; nucleotides not matched to a gene: 10. The CDR3 contains 15 residues.

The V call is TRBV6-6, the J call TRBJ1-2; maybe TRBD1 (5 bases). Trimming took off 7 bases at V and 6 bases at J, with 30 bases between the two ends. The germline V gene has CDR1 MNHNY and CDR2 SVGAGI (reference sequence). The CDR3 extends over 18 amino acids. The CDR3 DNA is TGTGCCAGCATCGACCACGCTGGGACCCCCAAACCGGGCGATGGCTACACCTTC. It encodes CASIDHAGTPKPGDGYTF.

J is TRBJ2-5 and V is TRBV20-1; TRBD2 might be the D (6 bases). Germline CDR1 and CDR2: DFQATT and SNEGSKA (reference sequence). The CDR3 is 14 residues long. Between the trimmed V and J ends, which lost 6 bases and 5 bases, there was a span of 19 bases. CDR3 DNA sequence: TGCAGTGCCAGGACTCCGGAGGGGTGGGAGACCCAGTACTTC. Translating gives CSARTPEGWETQYF.

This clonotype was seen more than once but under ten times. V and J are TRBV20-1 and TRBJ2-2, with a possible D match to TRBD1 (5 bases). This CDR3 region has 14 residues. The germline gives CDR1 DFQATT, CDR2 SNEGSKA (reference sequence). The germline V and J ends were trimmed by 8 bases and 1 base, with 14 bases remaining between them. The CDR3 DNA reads TGCAGTTCCCTGGGTGACAGGAACACCGGGGAGCTGTTTTTT. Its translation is CSSLGDRNTGELFF.

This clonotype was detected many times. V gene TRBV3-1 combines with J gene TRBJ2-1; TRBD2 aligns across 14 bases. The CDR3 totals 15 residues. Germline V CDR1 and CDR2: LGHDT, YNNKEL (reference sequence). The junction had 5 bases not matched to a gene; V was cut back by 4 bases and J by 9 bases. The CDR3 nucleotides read TGTGCCAGCAGCCCCCAGACTAGCGGGGGGGCTGAGCAGTTCTTC. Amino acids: CASSPQTSGGAEQFF.

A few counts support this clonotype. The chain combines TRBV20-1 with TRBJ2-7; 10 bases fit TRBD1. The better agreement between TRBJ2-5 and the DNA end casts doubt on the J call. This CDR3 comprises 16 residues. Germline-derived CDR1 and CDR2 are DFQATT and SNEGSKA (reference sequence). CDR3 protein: CSARARDRGLQETQYF. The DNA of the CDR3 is TGCAGTGCTAGAGCCCGGGACAGGGGCCTCCAAGAGACCCAGTACTTC.

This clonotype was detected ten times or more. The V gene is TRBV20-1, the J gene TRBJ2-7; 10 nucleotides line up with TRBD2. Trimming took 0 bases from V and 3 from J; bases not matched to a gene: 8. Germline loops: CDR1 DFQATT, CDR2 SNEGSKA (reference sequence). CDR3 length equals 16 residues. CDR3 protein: CSARDPRVAGGYEQYF. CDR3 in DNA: TGCAGTGCTAGAGATCCTCGCGTAGCGGGGGGCTACGAGCAGTACTTC.

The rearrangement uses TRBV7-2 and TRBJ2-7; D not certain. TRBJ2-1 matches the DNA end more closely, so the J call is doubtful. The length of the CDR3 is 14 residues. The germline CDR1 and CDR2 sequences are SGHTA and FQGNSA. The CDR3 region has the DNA TGTGCCAGCAGCCCCCGCTTGGGAAACAATGAGCAGTTCTTC. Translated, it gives CASSPRLGNNEQFF.

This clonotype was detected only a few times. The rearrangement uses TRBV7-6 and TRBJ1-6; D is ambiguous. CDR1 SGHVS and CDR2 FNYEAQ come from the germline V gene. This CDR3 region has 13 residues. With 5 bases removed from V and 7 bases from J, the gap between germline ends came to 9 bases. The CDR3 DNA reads TGTGCCAGCAGCCCGGGTCCAAATTCACCCCTCCACTTT. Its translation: CASSPGPNSPLHF.

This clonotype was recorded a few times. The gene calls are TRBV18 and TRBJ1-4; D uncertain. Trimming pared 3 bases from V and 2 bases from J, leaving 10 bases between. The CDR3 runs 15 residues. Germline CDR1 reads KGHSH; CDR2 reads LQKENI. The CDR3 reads CASSPDGVTNEKLFF. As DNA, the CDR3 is TGTGCCAGCTCACCGGACGGGGTGACTAATGAAAAACTGTTTTTT.

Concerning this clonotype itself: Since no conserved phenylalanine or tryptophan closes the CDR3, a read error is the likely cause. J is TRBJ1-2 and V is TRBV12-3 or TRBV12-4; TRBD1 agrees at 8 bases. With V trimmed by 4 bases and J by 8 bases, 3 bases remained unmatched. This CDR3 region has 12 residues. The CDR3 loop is CASSYTGGGYTC. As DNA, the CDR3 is TGTGCCAGCAGTTACACAGGGGGAGGCTACACCTGC.

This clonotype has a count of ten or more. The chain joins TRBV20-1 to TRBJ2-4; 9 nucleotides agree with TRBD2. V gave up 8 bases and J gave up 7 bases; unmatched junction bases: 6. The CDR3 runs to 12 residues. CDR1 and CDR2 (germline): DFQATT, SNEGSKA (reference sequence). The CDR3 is CSTGLASNIQYF. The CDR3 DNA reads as TGCAGTACCGGACTAGCGAGCAACATTCAGTACTTC.

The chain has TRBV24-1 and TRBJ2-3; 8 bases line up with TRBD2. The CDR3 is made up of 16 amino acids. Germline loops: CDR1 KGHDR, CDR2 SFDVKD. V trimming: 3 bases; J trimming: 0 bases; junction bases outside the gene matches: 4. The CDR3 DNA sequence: TGTGCCACCAGTGATACGACTAGCGCTAGCACAGATACGCAGTATTTT. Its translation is CATSDTTSASTDTQYF.

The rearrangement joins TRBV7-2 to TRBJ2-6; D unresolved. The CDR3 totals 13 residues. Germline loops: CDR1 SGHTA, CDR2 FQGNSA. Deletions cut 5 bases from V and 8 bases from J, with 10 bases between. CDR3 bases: TGTGCCAGCAGCCCCCGGGCGCCCAACGTCCTGACTTTC. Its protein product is CASSPRAPNVLTF.

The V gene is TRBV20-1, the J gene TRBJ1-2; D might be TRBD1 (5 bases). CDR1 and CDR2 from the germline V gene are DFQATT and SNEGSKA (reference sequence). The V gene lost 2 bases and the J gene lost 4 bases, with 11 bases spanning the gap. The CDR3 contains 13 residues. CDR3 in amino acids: CSARPKRGYGYTF. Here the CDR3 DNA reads TGCAGTGCTAGACCGAAAAGGGGCTATGGCTACACCTTC.

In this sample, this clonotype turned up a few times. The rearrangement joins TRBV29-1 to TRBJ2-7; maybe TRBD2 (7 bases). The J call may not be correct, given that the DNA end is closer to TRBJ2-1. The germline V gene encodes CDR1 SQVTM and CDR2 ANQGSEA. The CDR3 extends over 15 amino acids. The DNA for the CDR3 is TGCAGCGTTGATCTGGGCGGGGGAAGAGGGGGTGAGCAGTTCTTC. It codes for CSVDLGGGRGGEQFF.

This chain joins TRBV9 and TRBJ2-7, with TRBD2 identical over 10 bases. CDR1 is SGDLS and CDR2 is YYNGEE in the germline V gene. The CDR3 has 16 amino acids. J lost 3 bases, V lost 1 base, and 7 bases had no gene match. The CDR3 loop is CASSVSPLAGDYEQYF. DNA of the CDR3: TGTGCCAGCAGCGTATCTCCGCTAGCGGGGGACTACGAGCAGTACTTC.

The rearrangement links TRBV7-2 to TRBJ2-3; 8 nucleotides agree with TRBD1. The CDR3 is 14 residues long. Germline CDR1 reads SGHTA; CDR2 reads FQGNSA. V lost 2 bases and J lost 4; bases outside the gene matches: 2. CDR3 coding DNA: TGTGCCAGCAGCTTACAACAGGGGGCAGATACGCAGTATTTT. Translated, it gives CASSLQQGADTQYF.

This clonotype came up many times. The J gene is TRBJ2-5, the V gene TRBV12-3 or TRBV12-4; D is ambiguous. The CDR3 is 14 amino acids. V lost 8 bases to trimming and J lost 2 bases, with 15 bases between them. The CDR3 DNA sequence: TGTGCCAGCGCAGTCCATCAACCTCAAGAGACCCAGTACTTC. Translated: CASAVHQPQETQYF.

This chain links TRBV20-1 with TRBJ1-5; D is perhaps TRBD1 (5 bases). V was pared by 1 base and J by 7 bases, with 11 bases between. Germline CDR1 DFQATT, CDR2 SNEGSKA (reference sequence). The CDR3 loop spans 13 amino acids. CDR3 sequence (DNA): TGCAGTGCTAGAGGATGGGGGGTGCAGCCCCAGCATTTT. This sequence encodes CSARGWGVQPQHF.

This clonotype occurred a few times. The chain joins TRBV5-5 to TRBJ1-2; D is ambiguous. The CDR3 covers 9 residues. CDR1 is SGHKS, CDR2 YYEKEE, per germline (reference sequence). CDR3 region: CVEQDGYTF. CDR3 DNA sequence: TGTGTGGAGCAAGATGGCTACACCTTC.